This T cell receptor beta chain was profiled in a study of T-cell memory formation after mild COVID-19. It was 5'RACE with constant-segment primers that produced the TCR alpha and TCR beta cDNA libraries, which carried sample barcodes and UMIs. One entry per CDR3 protein results from TCRdb running MiXCR on the 5' RACE reads. The sample lists about 82,000 distinct CDR3 sequences; 9.5% to 15% were seen once. The V and J ends lost 4 bases and 3 bases respectively, with 6 bases between them. Germline V gives CDR1 SGHVS, CDR2 FQNEAQ. This CDR3 is built from 13 residues. This clonotype came up a few times. What it recognizes is unknown. Study-wide results and caveats: In pre-infection memory, a portion of responding clones appeared, which suggested that cross-reactive memory joined. CD4/CD8 balance held among clones contracting day 15 to 85, and later expanders leaned CD4+. CD4+ contracting clones were found mainly in CM and EM, and CD8+ ones in EMRA.

The chain joins TRBV7-8 to TRBJ1-4; D gene ambiguous. The sample comprised PBMCs or a T cell subset sorted from them (not recorded which). This TCR came from a man aged 18 to 30 who had mild COVID-19 (a few samples of this study predate the infection). Cell type and time point are not known. CDR3 in amino acids: CASSSPPNEKLFF. The CDR3 DNA reads as TGTGCCAGCAGCTCCCCGCCTAATGAAAAACTGTTTTTT. The full variable domain, its missing parts supplied by reference TRBV7-8 and TRBJ1-4, is GAGVSQSPRYKVAKRGQDVALRCDPISGHVSLFWYQQALGQGPEFLTYFQNEAQLDKSGLPSDRFFAERPEGSVSTLKIQRTQQEDSAVYLCASSSPPNEKLFFGSGTQLSVL.